These T cell receptor beta chains were read from a single sample in a study of CD8 T cells in ankylosing spondylitis. From the 5' RACE reads, TCRdb called clonotypes with MiXCR, one entry per CDR3 protein. The sample holds 500,000 or so distinct CDR3 sequences, approximately 5.3% seen once. Sequencing was done on a sample of blood, either unsorted or a sorted T cell fraction (not recorded which). The receptor set was obtained from a male donor with ankylosing spondylitis. Both conserved end residues are part of each CDR3. D genes are given only for firm matches. Expanded clones are given a class, and other clones once, few, many or no size at all.

v_call	d_call	clone_size	j_call	cdr3_aa	cdr3_nt
TRBV4-3	.	.	TRBJ1-3	CASSQEGVGTIYF	TGCGCCAGCAGCCAAGAAGGTGTGGGCACCATATATTTT
TRBV29-1	TRBD1	.	TRBJ2-7	CSVEDAGTGDYEQYF	TGCAGCGTTGAAGACGCCGGGACAGGGGACTACGAGCAGTACTTC
TRBV6-6	.	many	TRBJ1-5	CASSSQVYQPQHF	TGTGCCAGCAGTTCACAGGTTTATCAGCCCCAGCATTTT
TRBV28	TRBD1	many	TRBJ1-5	CASSKDRGGGQPQHF	TGTGCCAGCAGTAAGGACAGGGGTGGAGGTCAGCCCCAGCATTTT
TRBV20-1	.	few	TRBJ2-7	CSARDSQDIFYEQYF	TGCAGTGCTAGAGATTCCCAGGACATCTTCTACGAGCAGTACTTC
TRBV7-3	.	many	TRBJ2-1	CASSSVLASYNEQFF	TGTGCCAGCAGCTCGGTCCTTGCAAGCTACAATGAGCAGTTCTTC
TRBV29-1	TRBD2	many	TRBJ2-1	CSVAGTRVGEQFF	TGCAGCGTTGCCGGGACTAGAGTAGGGGAGCAGTTCTTC
TRBV20-1	.	many	TRBJ2-1	CSARDRRGWSYNEQFF	TGCAGTGCTAGAGATCGAAGAGGGTGGTCCTACAATGAGCAGTTCTTC
TRBV7-8	.	few	TRBJ1-4	CASRRNPATNEKLFF	TGTGCCAGCAGGCGGAATCCCGCAACTAATGAAAAACTGTTTTTT
TRBV12-3/TRBV12-4	TRBD1	many	TRBJ1-1	CASTYPVTGNTEAFF	TGTGCCAGCACTTATCCGGTGACAGGGAATACTGAAGCTTTCTTT
TRBV7-9	.	many	TRBJ1-2	CASSSGVSDGYTF	TGTGCCAGCAGCTCGGGGGTTTCGGATGGCTACACCTTC
TRBV20-1	.	many	TRBJ2-3	CSARSLATDTQYF	TGCAGTGCTAGATCCCTAGCAACAGATACGCAGTATTTT
TRBV4-1	TRBD2	many	TRBJ2-1	CASSQLLANSWNEQFF	TGCGCCAGCAGCCAGCTACTAGCGAACTCCTGGAATGAGCAGTTCTTC
TRBV20-1	.	many	TRBJ1-6	CSASRGQRPLHF	TGCAGTGCTAGCAGGGGTCAGCGACCCCTCCACTTT
TRBV7-2	.	many	TRBJ1-3	CASSSSPGAGNTIYF	TGTGCCAGCAGCTCATCCCCGGGGGCTGGAAACACCATATATTTT
TRBV20-1	.	many	TRBJ1-6	CSATTSDRYNSPLHF	TGCAGTGCTACAACATCCGACAGATATAATTCACCCCTCCACTTT
TRBV2	TRBD2	few	TRBJ2-3	CASIRTRLGDGGALDTQYF	TGTGCCAGCATCCGAACCCGATTAGGGGACGGGGGGGCTCTAGATACGCAGTATTTT
TRBV12-3/TRBV12-4	.	many	TRBJ2-5	CASSLHQETQYF	TGTGCCAGCAGTTTACACCAAGAGACCCAGTACTTC
TRBV12-3/TRBV12-4	TRBD1	many	TRBJ2-1	CASSFHGTGYNEQFF	TGTGCCAGCAGTTTCCACGGGACAGGGTACAATGAGCAGTTCTTC
TRBV29-1	.	many	TRBJ1-2	CSVSDIYGYTF	TGCAGCGTATCGGACATTTATGGCTACACCTTC
TRBV6-1	.	many	TRBJ2-2	CASTVTHTGELFF	TGTGCCAGCACCGTGACCCACACCGGGGAGCTGTTTTTT
TRBV7-2	.	many	TRBJ2-7	CASSFGGDNYEQYF	TGTGCCAGCAGCTTTGGGGGGGACAACTACGAGCAGTACTTC
TRBV28	TRBD2	many	TRBJ2-5	CASSFFRTSQETQYF	TGTGCCAGCAGTTTTTTTCGGACTAGTCAAGAGACCCAGTACTTC
TRBV5-1	TRBD1	.	TRBJ1-2	CASSLTTGTGSYGYTF	TGCGCCAGCAGCTTGACCACCGGGACAGGGAGCTATGGCTACACCTTC
TRBV12-3/TRBV12-4	TRBD1	many	TRBJ2-5	CASRAGTGGQETQYF	TGTGCCAGCAGAGCCGGGACAGGGGGCCAAGAGACCCAGTACTTC
TRBV5-1	.	many	TRBJ2-5	CASSPGPSLSETQYF	TGCGCCAGCAGCCCGGGACCTTCCCTGTCGGAGACCCAGTACTTC
TRBV4-3	TRBD1	many	TRBJ1-1	CASSHGSGTGGTEAFF	TGCGCCAGCAGCCATGGTTCCGGGACAGGGGGCACTGAAGCTTTCTTT
TRBV6-5	.	many	TRBJ1-1	CASSYSGSMNTEAFF	TGTGCCAGCAGTTACTCGGGGAGTATGAACACTGAAGCTTTCTTT
TRBV5-1	TRBD2	many	TRBJ2-2	CASSRGLAGANTGELFF	TGCGCCAGCAGCAGGGGACTAGCGGGCGCGAACACCGGGGAGCTGTTTTTT
TRBV20-1	TRBD2	many	TRBJ2-3	CSTSGVAGYTDTQYF	TGCAGCACGTCCGGAGTAGCGGGGTACACAGATACGCAGTATTTT
TRBV12-3/TRBV12-4	TRBD1	many	TRBJ2-5	CASSSTGGGTQYF	TGTGCCAGCAGCAGCACAGGGGGTGGGACCCAGTACTTC
TRBV7-2	.	many	TRBJ2-1	CASSSGAAYNEQFF	TGTGCCAGCAGCTCGGGGGCAGCTTACAATGAGCAGTTCTTC
TRBV7-2	TRBD1	few	TRBJ1-1	CASSLAAGGHTEAFF	TGTGCCAGCAGCTTAGCGGCAGGGGGGCACACTGAAGCTTTCTTT